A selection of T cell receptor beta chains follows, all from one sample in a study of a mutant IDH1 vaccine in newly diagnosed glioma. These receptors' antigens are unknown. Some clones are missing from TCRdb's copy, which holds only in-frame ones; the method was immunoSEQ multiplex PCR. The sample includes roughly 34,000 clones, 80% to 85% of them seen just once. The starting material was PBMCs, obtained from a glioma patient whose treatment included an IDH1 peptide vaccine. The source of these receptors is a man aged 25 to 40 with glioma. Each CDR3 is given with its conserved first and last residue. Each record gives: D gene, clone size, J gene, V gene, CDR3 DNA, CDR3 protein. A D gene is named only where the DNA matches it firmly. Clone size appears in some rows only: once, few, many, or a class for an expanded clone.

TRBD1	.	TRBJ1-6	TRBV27	TGTGCCAGCAGCCGGACAGGAGCTATCCTCCACTTT	CASSRTGAILHF
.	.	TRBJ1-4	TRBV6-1	TGTGCCAGCAGTGAACGCGGCGGGGAGGGCGAAAAACTGTTTTTT	CASSERGGEGEKLFF
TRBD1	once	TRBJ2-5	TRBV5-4	TGTGCCAGCAGCGTGACAGGGTTGGCAGAGACCCAGTACTTC	CASSVTGLAETQYF
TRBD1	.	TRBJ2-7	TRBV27	TGTGCCAGCAGTTTAAGAGGACAGGGGTTCTACGAGCAGTACTTC	CASSLRGQGFYEQYF
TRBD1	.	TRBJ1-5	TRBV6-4	TGTGCCAGCAGCCCGGGACAGCCTGGAGTACACAATCAGCCCCAGCATTTT	CASSPGQPGVHNQPQHF
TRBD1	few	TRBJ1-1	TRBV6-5	TGTGCCAGCAGCCCTACCGACAGGGGTCCTGAAGCTTTCTTT	CASSPTDRGPEAFF
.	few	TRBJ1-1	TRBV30	TGTGCCTGGAGTGTGGGGGAATACACTGAAGCTTTCTTT	CAWSVGEYTEAFF
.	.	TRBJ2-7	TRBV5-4	TGTGCCAGCAGCTCACGCGGGTCTCCATACGAGCAGTACTTC	CASSSRGSPYEQYF
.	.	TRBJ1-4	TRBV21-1	TGTGCCAGCAGCCAGACAGGCGGGAATGAAAAACTGTTTTTT	CASSQTGGNEKLFF
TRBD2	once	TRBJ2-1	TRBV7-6	TGTGCCAGCAGCTTTCCCCGGGTAGCGGGGGGGCATGAGCAGTTCTTC	CASSFPRVAGGHEQFF
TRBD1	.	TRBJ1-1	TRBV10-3	TGTGCCATCAGGGGACAGTTGAACACTGAAGCTTTCTTT	CAIRGQLNTEAFF
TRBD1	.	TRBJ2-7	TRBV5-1	TGCGCCAGCAGCTTGAGGGGACAGAGCTACGAGCAGTACTTC	CASSLRGQSYEQYF
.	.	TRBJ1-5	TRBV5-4	TGTGCCAGCAGCTTAGGAGGAGGTAATCAGCCCCAGCATTTT	CASSLGGGNQPQHF
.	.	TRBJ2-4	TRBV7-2	TGTGCCAGCAGCTCCCGGACAGCCAAAAACATTCAGTACTTC	CASSSRTAKNIQYF
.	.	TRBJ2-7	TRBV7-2	TGTGCCAGCAGGGTCGGGACGGTCTACGAGCAGTACTTC	CASRVGTVYEQYF
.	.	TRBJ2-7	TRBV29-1	TGCAGCGTCGGACGCGCGGTCTACGAGCAGTACTTC	CSVGRAVYEQYF
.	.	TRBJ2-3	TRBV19	TGTGCCAGTAGTATAGATCTCGAGACGGGGAGCACAGATACGCAGTATTTT	CASSIDLETGSTDTQYF
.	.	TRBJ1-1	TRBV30	TGTGCCTGGAGTAAGGGGAGTGGCACTGAAGCTTTCTTT	CAWSKGSGTEAFF
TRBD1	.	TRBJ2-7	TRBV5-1	TGCGCCAGCAGCCCGACGGACAGGGTGGCCTACGAGCAGTACTTC	CASSPTDRVAYEQYF
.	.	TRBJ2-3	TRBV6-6	TGTGCCAGCAGTTACTACCCTAGCACAGATACGCAGTATTTT	CASSYYPSTDTQYF